This TCR beta chain was captured by sequencing in a study of control samples from healthy donors and cancer patients. Generated by immunoSEQ multiplex PCR, the TCRdb table keeps only in-frame clones and is missing some. The sample consists of about 410,000 clones, more than 80% of them appearing once. The ends lost 5 bases at V and 7 bases at J; junction bases unmatched: 10. CDR3 length: 15 residues. The germline CDR1 and CDR2 sequences are MDHEN and SYDVKM. The rearrangement links TRBV28 to TRBJ2-1; 8 nucleotides match TRBD2. Sequenced sample: PBMCs. The clonotype comes from a man between 35 and 55 years old with head and neck cancer. The DNA for the CDR3 is TGTGCCAGCAGTCTAGCGGGCTCCGAAATTAATGAGCAGTTCTTC. Translating it yields CASSLAGSEINEQFF. Supplemented by reference TRBV28 and TRBJ2-1, the full variable domain reads DVKVTQSSRYLVKRTGEKVFLECVQDMDHENMFWYRQDPGLGLRLIYFSYDVKMKEKGDIPEGYSVSREKKERFSLILESASTNQTSMYLCASSLAGSEINEQFFGPGTRLTVL.